These 21 T cell receptor beta chains came from one sample sequenced in a study of T-cell memory formation after mild COVID-19. TCRdb used MiXCR to reprocess the 5' RACE reads, holding one entry per CDR3 protein. The sample records around 500,000 distinct CDR3 sequences, approximately 18% being singletons. The sample taken for sequencing was PBMCs or a T cell subset sorted from them (not recorded which). These TCRs come from an adult woman who had mild COVID-19 (a few samples of this study predate the infection). Cell type and time point are not known.

The rearrangement links TRBV3-1 to TRBJ2-2, with TRBD2 matching 8 bases. Per the germline V gene, CDR1 is LGHDT and CDR2 is YNNKEL (reference sequence). The V gene end was trimmed by 0 bases and the J gene end by 7 bases; junction bases not matched to a gene: 7. The CDR3 runs 16 residues. CDR3 bases: TGTGCCAGCAGCCAAGATTTGGTAGCGGGGAGCGGGGAGCTGTTTTTT. As protein: CASSQDLVAGSGELFF.

There are a few counts of this clonotype. This rearrangement joins TRBV12-3 or TRBV12-4 to TRBJ2-7, with TRBD2 identical over 9 bases. The CDR3 spans 16 residues. V dropped 1 base and J dropped 7; count of bases not matched to a gene: 11. The chain's CDR3 is CASSLGLNSGRDEQYF. CDR3 in DNA: TGTGCCAGCAGTTTAGGACTCAATAGCGGGAGAGATGAGCAGTACTTC.

This clonotype has a handful of counts. J is TRBJ2-1 and V is TRBV4-3; 14 positions match TRBD2. CDR1 LGHNA and CDR2 YSLEER come from the germline V gene. This CDR3 is built from 17 residues. V shed 1 base, J shed 6 bases, and the junction held 5 bases outside the gene matches. The CDR3 sequence is CASSQGLAGGPGNEQFF. The CDR3 DNA is TGCGCCAGCAGCCAAGGACTAGCGGGAGGGCCAGGCAATGAGCAGTTCTTC.

In this sample, this clonotype turned up a few times. The chain couples TRBV12-3 or TRBV12-4 to TRBJ2-3; D not resolved. Trimming removed 4 bases from V and 4 bases from J, with 9 bases in between. The CDR3 is made up of 13 amino acids. CDR3 sequence (DNA): TGTGCCAGCAGTTCTGGCTACTCAGATACGCAGTATTTT. It codes for CASSSGYSDTQYF.

This clonotype was detected ten times or more. The V gene is TRBV11-3, the J gene TRBJ2-1, with 16 positions matching TRBD2. Per the germline V gene, CDR1 is SGHNT and CDR2 is YENEEA. Trimming removed 3 bases from V and 7 bases from J; junction bases left unmatched: 6. This CDR3 has 17 amino acids. The CDR3 coding sequence is TGTGCCAGCAGCTTGGGACTAGCGGGAGGGCCGGGTAATGAGCAGTTCTTC. Translating it yields CASSLGLAGGPGNEQFF.

The chain combines TRBV5-6 with TRBJ2-3; D unresolved. Trimming removed 1 base at V and 2 bases at J, with 8 bases between. The CDR3 covers 14 residues. The germline V gene encodes CDR1 SGHDT and CDR2 YYEEEE. This chain's CDR3 is CASSLFGITDTQYF. CDR3 nucleotides: TGTGCCAGCAGCTTGTTTGGAATCACAGATACGCAGTATTTT.

This clonotype was counted once. The chain has TRBV7-9 and TRBJ2-3, with D possibly matching TRBD1 (5 bases). This CDR3 has 17 amino acids. The germline CDR1 and CDR2 sequences are SEHNR and FQNEAQ (reference sequence). The V end was cut by 1 base, the J end by 0 bases, with 14 bases between. The CDR3 protein is CASSLGQYSTSTDTQYF. The CDR3 DNA reads TGTGCCAGCAGCTTAGGACAGTACTCTACTAGCACAGATACGCAGTATTTT.

The chain joins TRBV3-1 to TRBJ1-4; D unresolved. Germline CDR1 reads LGHDT; CDR2 reads YNNKEL (reference sequence). Trimming stripped 0 bases from V and 10 bases from J, with 9 bases between. This CDR3 contains 13 residues. CDR3 sequence reads: CASSQDNEGKLFF. CDR3 DNA sequence: TGTGCCAGCAGCCAAGACAACGAGGGAAAACTGTTTTTT.

V and J are TRBV5-4 and TRBJ2-2; D is unresolved. Between the trimmed V and J ends, which lost 0 bases and 3 bases, there was a span of 9 bases. Germline V gene sequence: CDR1 SGHNT, CDR2 YYREEE (reference sequence). The CDR3 extends over 15 amino acids. CDR3 nucleotide sequence: TGTGCCAGCAGCTTGGGCCTGCAGGACACCGGGGAGCTGTTTTTT. Protein: CASSLGLQDTGELFF.

The chain employs TRBV15 and TRBJ2-7, with a tentative D call TRBD2 (5 bases). CDR3 size: 14 residues. Looked up from germline, CDR1 is LNHNV and CDR2 is YYDKDF (reference sequence). V was cut by 0 bases and J by 2 bases, with 8 bases left in between. CDR3 residues: CATSRDEGAYEQYF. Here the CDR3 DNA reads TGTGCCACCAGCAGAGATGAGGGAGCCTACGAGCAGTACTTC.

The chain couples TRBV20-1 to TRBJ2-3; D gene unclear. The CDR3 is 12 amino acids. Germline-derived CDR1 and CDR2 are DFQATT and SNEGSKA (reference sequence). V lost 6 bases and J 4 bases, leaving 11 bases between the germline ends. CDR3 loop: CSATPASDTQYF. CDR3 coding DNA: TGCAGTGCCACACCGGCCTCAGATACGCAGTATTTT.

Only a few counts were recorded for this clonotype. J is TRBJ2-7 and V is TRBV24-1, with D possibly matching TRBD1 (7 bases). CDR1 is KGHDR and CDR2 is SFDVKD in the germline V gene. The CDR3 contains 16 residues. V lost 3 bases and J lost 2, with 16 bases in between. Written as DNA, the CDR3 is TGTGCCACCAGTGATCCCGGGGCAGGGGGGACCTACGAGCAGTACTTC. Amino acids: CATSDPGAGGTYEQYF.

This clonotype has at least ten counts. This chain links TRBV15 with TRBJ2-6; D call uncertain. The CDR3 totals 17 residues. Germline CDR1 and CDR2: LNHNV and YYDKDF (reference sequence). Trimming stripped 0 bases from V and 0 bases from J, with 9 bases between. CDR3: CATSREGMGSGANVLTF. The CDR3 DNA is TGTGCCACCAGCAGAGAGGGTATGGGCTCTGGGGCCAACGTCCTGACTTTC.

This clonotype was detected a few times. The V gene is TRBV4-3, the J gene TRBJ2-7; tentative D call: TRBD2 (5 bases). CDR3 size: 15 residues. The V and J ends lost 1 base and 1 base respectively, with 11 bases between them. Per germline, CDR1 LGHNA and CDR2 YSLEER. This CDR3 is CASSQVWTPSYEQYF. CDR3 nucleotide sequence: TGCGCCAGCAGCCAAGTATGGACTCCATCCTACGAGCAGTACTTC.

This clonotype was detected a few times. V usage is TRBV18 and J usage is TRBJ2-1; 11 positions agree with TRBD2. Germline CDR1 and CDR2: KGHSH and LQKENI. This CDR3 has 15 amino acids. The J segment lost 6 bases and the V segment lost 2 bases, leaving 3 bases of the junction unmatched. CDR3 residues: CASSPGLAGLNEQFF. In DNA, the CDR3 is TGTGCCAGCTCACCAGGACTAGCGGGCCTCAATGAGCAGTTCTTC.

The V call is TRBV6-1, the J call TRBJ1-5; no definite D call. Trimming took 3 bases from V and 6 from J, leaving 6 bases between them. The CDR3 has 12 residues. Germline values: CDR1 MNHNS, CDR2 SASEGT. The CDR3 protein is CASSEPGQPQHF. DNA of the CDR3: TGTGCCAGCAGTGAGCCAGGTCAGCCCCAGCATTTT.

The chain uses TRBV7-9 and TRBJ1-2; 10 bases agree with TRBD1. The germline V gene has CDR1 SEHNR and CDR2 FQNEAQ (reference sequence). The CDR3 consists of 14 residues. V was pared by 2 bases and J by 6 bases, with 3 bases of the junction left unmatched. The CDR3 protein is CASSLRDRGHGYTF. CDR3 DNA sequence: TGTGCCAGCAGCTTAAGGGACAGGGGACATGGCTACACCTTC.

Only a few counts were recorded for this clonotype. The chain has TRBV11-3 and TRBJ2-2; the D gene is possibly TRBD1 (5 bases). Trimming took 3 bases from V and 0 from J, leaving 5 bases between them. This CDR3 has 14 residues. CDR1 is SGHNT and CDR2 is YENEEA in the germline V gene. The chain's CDR3 is CASSFRANTGELFF. CDR3 DNA: TGTGCCAGCAGCTTCAGGGCGAACACCGGGGAGCTGTTTTTT. Supplemented by reference TRBV11-3 and TRBJ2-2, the full variable domain reads EAGVVQSPRYKIIEKKQPVAFWCNPISGHNTLYWYLQNLGQGPELLIRYENEEAVDDSQLPKDRFSAERLKGVDSTLKIQPAELGDSAVYLCASSFRANTGELFFGEGSRLTVL.

This clonotype was picked up a small number of times. The chain has TRBV6-5 and TRBJ1-2; D uncertain. The CDR3 covers 14 residues. The germline gives CDR1 MNHEY, CDR2 SVGAGI. Trimming stripped 2 bases from V and 4 bases from J, with 11 bases between. In DNA, the CDR3 is TGTGCCAGCAGTTACGGGGAGGGTGGCTATGGCTACACCTTC. This sequence encodes CASSYGEGGYGYTF.

The chain joins TRBV4-2 to TRBJ2-7; no clear D. V lost 1 base and J 7 bases, leaving 17 bases between the germline ends. The CDR3 runs to 15 residues. The V gene's germline CDR1 is LGHNA and CDR2 YNFKEQ. The CDR3 DNA is TGTGCCAGCAGCCAAGGTCGTGGCCCTACCAAGGAGCAGTACTTC. Amino acid sequence: CASSQGRGPTKEQYF.

J is TRBJ2-7 and V is TRBV20-1; 8 bases agree with TRBD2. The J segment lost 4 bases and the V segment lost 3 bases, leaving 8 bases of the junction unmatched. CDR1 is DFQATT, CDR2 SNEGSKA, per germline (reference sequence). This CDR3 spans 14 amino acids. CDR3 protein: CSARVGGLAYEQYF. CDR3 nucleotide sequence: TGCAGTGCTAGGGTTGGAGGACTAGCTTACGAGCAGTACTTC.